This TCR beta chain was obtained from a study of metastatic and nonmetastatic thyroid tumors. The table lists this clone with a few counts. Thyroid surgery was preceded by no treatment in any patient. Trimming cost V 0 bases and J 4 bases, with 10 bases left between them. This CDR3 is 14 amino acids long. TCRdb reanalyzed the PCR reads with MiXCR. The repertoire holds roughly 70,000 clones, with 18% as singletons. The rearrangement joins TRBV12-3 or TRBV12-4 to TRBJ2-7; perhaps TRBD1 as D (5 bases). This TCR was sampled from a female donor with papillary thyroid cancer or a benign thyroid nodule (not recorded which). Some clones in this sample may be carry-over from other donors' samples. Specimen: blood. CDR3 DNA: TGTGCCAGCAGTTTAGCGCCGACAGAGTACGAGCAGTACTTC. This translates into CASSLAPTEYEQYF.